The rows below give T cell receptor beta chains drawn from one sample of a study of T cells in Graves' hyperthyroidism and ophthalmopathy. TCRdb re-called the multiplex PCR reads with MiXCR, one entry per CDR3 protein. The sample has roughly 200,000 distinct CDR3 sequences, 17% seen once; the top ten hold 53%. Sample: blood. The receptors come from a woman aged 45-65 years with Graves' hyperthyroidism. Each CDR3 is given with its conserved first and last residue. A D gene is named only where the DNA matches it firmly. The listing skips clone size in some rows; elsewhere it reads once, few, many or a size class.

j_call d_call clone_size v_call cdr3_aa cdr3_nt
TRBJ1-2 - many TRBV3-1 CASSPEGTRGGYTF TGTGCCAGCAGCCCTGAGGGGACCCGAGGGGGCTACACCTTC
TRBJ2-7 TRBD1 many TRBV12-3/TRBV12-4 CASSFDRGLEQYF TGTGCCAGCAGTTTCGACAGGGGACTCGAGCAGTACTTC
TRBJ2-5 - many TRBV11-2 CASSLSGQTQETQYF TGTGCCAGCAGCTTAAGCGGACAGACCCAAGAGACCCAGTACTTC
TRBJ1-5 TRBD1 few TRBV12-5 CASGRTEGAYSNQPQHF TGTGCTAGTGGCCGGACGGAGGGGGCTTATAGCAATCAGCCCCAGCATTTT
TRBJ1-1 TRBD1 many TRBV28 CASIPGQAVTEAFF TGTGCCAGCATTCCGGGACAGGCTGTCACTGAAGCTTTCTTT
TRBJ2-3 TRBD2 many TRBV7-9 CASSFPQRDVLAGENTDTQYF TGTGCCAGCAGCTTCCCCCAACGGGACGTGCTAGCGGGAGAGAACACAGATACGCAGTATTTT
TRBJ1-6 - - TRBV7-9 CASSSGFAANYNSPLHF TGTGCCAGCAGTTCAGGGTTCGCCGCCAACTATAATTCACCCCTCCACTTT
TRBJ2-5 - many TRBV11-3 CASSPLDPGVGETQYF TGTGCCAGCAGCCCTCTAGACCCGGGCGTAGGGGAGACCCAGTACTTC
TRBJ2-1 TRBD1 many TRBV28 CASRPDRVVNEQFF TGTGCCAGCAGGCCTGACAGGGTAGTCAATGAGCAGTTCTTC
TRBJ1-1 TRBD1 few TRBV14 CASSRQGGITEAFF TGTGCCAGCAGCCGACAGGGCGGTATCACTGAAGCTTTCTTT